These 29 T cell receptor beta chains were all obtained from the same sample, sequenced in a study of T cells after yellow fever vaccination. TCRdb re-analysed the 5' RACE reads in MiXCR, keeping a single row per CDR3 protein. In the table there are 200,000 to 250,000 distinct CDR3 sequences, 6.9% of which are singletons. Specimen: CD4+ T cells sorted from PBMCs, collected 15 days after the yellow fever booster vaccination. The receptors here all came from a man aged 25 to 40 who received the YFV17D yellow fever vaccine.

This clonotype was recorded at least ten times. The rearrangement uses TRBV29-1 and TRBJ2-7, with D possibly being TRBD1 (6 bases). The CDR3 has 13 residues. Germline V gene sequence: CDR1 SQVTM, CDR2 ANQGSEA. Trimming left V 6 bases short and J 1 base short, with 13 bases between. DNA of the CDR3: TGCAGCGTCGCCGGGACACCTTCCTACGAGCAGTACTTC. This codes for CSVAGTPSYEQYF.

The J gene is TRBJ2-2, the V gene TRBV29-1; 7 positions agree with TRBD2. Per germline, CDR1 SQVTM and CDR2 ANQGSEA. This CDR3 contains 13 residues. V dropped 6 bases and J dropped 6; count of bases not matched to a gene: 7. CDR3 amino acids: CSVWAGRAGELFF. The CDR3 DNA sequence: TGCAGCGTGTGGGCAGGGAGGGCCGGGGAGCTGTTTTTT.

The table lists this clonotype with a few counts. CDR3 DNA: TGTGCCAGCAGCACGGACAGGGATCAAGAGACCCAGTACTTC. Its protein is CASSTDRDQETQYF. The V call is TRBV11-3, the J call TRBJ2-5; 8 bases fit TRBD1. J lost 2 bases, V lost 5 bases, and 4 bases had no gene match. This CDR3 has 14 amino acids. Germline lookup yields CDR1 SGHNT and CDR2 YENEEA.

The chain recombines TRBV3-1 with TRBJ2-6, with D perhaps matching TRBD2 (6 bases). CDR1 LGHDT and CDR2 YNNKEL come from the germline V gene (reference sequence). This CDR3 spans 14 amino acids. The V and J ends lost 1 base and 9 bases respectively, with 10 bases between them. The CDR3 is CASSQGTTNNVLTF. Written as DNA, the CDR3 is TGTGCCAGCAGCCAAGGGACTACTAACAACGTCCTGACTTTC.

This clonotype has ten or more counts. An end of the junction does not agree with germline; a read error may underlie this. The V call is TRBV25-1, the J call TRBJ2-1; tentatively, D is TRBD2 (6 bases). Germline V gene data show CDR1 as MGHDK and CDR2 as SYGVNS. The CDR3 runs to 13 residues. This chain's CDR3 is CASTEAGRDEQFF. The CDR3 nucleotides are TGTGCCAGCACTGAAGCGGGCAGGGATGAGCAGTTCTTC.

In its sample, this clonotype was seen a few times. J is TRBJ2-1 and V is TRBV24-1; possible D gene TRBD1, 5 bases. The CDR3 is 17 amino acids. Trimming removed 3 bases at V and 9 bases at J, with 23 bases between. CDR1 is KGHDR and CDR2 is SFDVKD in the germline V gene. For the CDR3, the DNA is TGTGCCACCAGTGATCCCTATGAGACAGAGCCGAATGGTGAGCAGTTCTTC. Protein: CATSDPYETEPNGEQFF.

This clonotype was picked up a small number of times. The rearrangement joins TRBV20-1 to TRBJ1-5, with D unclear. The CDR3 runs 13 residues. CDR1 is DFQATT and CDR2 is SNEGSKA in the germline V gene (reference sequence). Trimming shortened V by 4 bases and J by 5 bases, and 12 bases separated the two germline ends. The CDR3 DNA reads TGCAGTGCTATGGTCCAGACTTATCAGCCCCAGCATTTT. Translating it yields CSAMVQTYQPQHF.

This clonotype was seen repeatedly, ten times or more. The genes are TRBV28 and TRBJ2-1; 9 bases line up with TRBD2. This CDR3 contains 18 residues. Germline CDR1 reads MDHEN; CDR2 reads SYDVKM. Losses at the gene ends were 3 bases for V and 7 bases for J; bases not matched to a gene: 16. The CDR3 DNA follows: TGTGCCAGCAGTTTCCCCCGAGGTAGCGGGAGTCTTTCAAATGAGCAGTTCTTC. Encoded protein: CASSFPRGSGSLSNEQFF.

The rearrangement links TRBV5-1 to TRBJ2-7; 9 bases agree with TRBD1. With 5 bases clipped from V and 3 bases from J, the junction kept 3 bases outside the gene matches. The germline V gene encodes CDR1 SGHRS and CDR2 YFSETQ. The CDR3 sequence is 13 residues long. CDR3 region: CASSMGQGYEQYF. DNA of the CDR3: TGCGCCAGCAGTATGGGACAGGGCTACGAGCAGTACTTC.

This clonotype was observed a handful of times. The rearrangement uses TRBV10-2 and TRBJ2-1; 8 bases fit TRBD2. The germline CDR1 and CDR2 sequences are WSHSY and SAAADI. Unmatched junction bases numbered 6, after V lost 6 bases and J lost 8 bases. CDR3 length: 13 residues. In DNA form, the CDR3 reads TGCGCCAGCAGCCCGGGACTAGGATATGAGCAGTTCTTC. Translation gives CASSPGLGYEQFF.

This clonotype was seen more than once but under ten times. The chain combines TRBV7-2 with TRBJ2-3; D remains ambiguous. The CDR3 is made up of 12 amino acids. From germline, CDR1 is SGHTA and CDR2 FQGNSA. V was clipped by 3 bases and J by 7 bases, with 8 bases between them. CDR3 DNA: TGTGCCAGCAGCTTTAGTGGGAATACGCAGTATTTT. It encodes CASSFSGNTQYF.

This clonotype was seen a few times. The chain combines TRBV5-4 with TRBJ2-4, with no clear D. The V end was cut by 0 bases, the J end by 3 bases, with 4 bases between. The CDR3 runs to 13 residues. Germline V lookup: CDR1 SGHNT, CDR2 YYREEE (reference sequence). The CDR3 reads CASSLGGKNIQYF. The DNA for the CDR3 is TGTGCCAGCAGCTTGGGAGGCAAAAACATTCAGTACTTC.

This clonotype was counted a few times. The J gene is TRBJ1-2, the V gene TRBV20-1; possibly TRBD1 for D (6 bases). This CDR3 region has 13 residues. The V gene lost 5 bases and the J gene lost 0 bases, with 10 bases spanning the gap. Germline loops: CDR1 DFQATT, CDR2 SNEGSKA (reference sequence). The CDR3 region is CSAWDTSNYGYTF. The DNA for the CDR3 is TGCAGTGCTTGGGACACCTCTAACTATGGCTACACCTTC.

This clonotype was counted only a few times. This chain links TRBV12-3 or TRBV12-4 with TRBJ1-6; TRBD1 is a possible D gene (5 bases). The CDR3 has 16 residues. The V end lost 6 bases, the J end lost 11 bases, and 23 bases lay between the germline ends. CDR3 protein: CASSPNGRGDWAPLHF. CDR3 in DNA: TGTGCCAGCAGCCCAAACGGACGGGGGGACTGGGCACCCCTCCACTTT.

This clonotype has only a few counts. This chain's CDR3 is CASSLPGQGAYGYTF. The CDR3 DNA follows: TGTGCCAGCAGCCTCCCGGGACAGGGGGCCTATGGCTACACCTTC. This rearrangement joins TRBV3-1 to TRBJ1-2, with 12 bases aligning to TRBD1. Germline values: CDR1 LGHDT, CDR2 YNNKEL (reference sequence). The CDR3 runs to 15 residues. The V gene end was trimmed by 4 bases and the J gene end by 4 bases; junction bases not matched to a gene: 4.

This clonotype was seen a single time. The J gene is TRBJ2-3, the V gene TRBV28; TRBD2 matches at 8 bases. Trimming removed 2 bases from V and 8 bases from J; junction bases left unmatched: 24. The CDR3 runs to 20 residues. Germline CDR1 MDHEN, CDR2 SYDVKM. The CDR3 DNA reads TGTGCCAGCAGTTTAAGGTTTTGGACTAGCCGAAGGAAAGGGGGTGGTACGCAGTATTTT. Protein sequence: CASSLRFWTSRRKGGGTQYF.

This chain joins TRBV10-2 and TRBJ2-5; D perhaps matches TRBD2 (6 bases). This CDR3 is built from 16 residues. The V gene's germline CDR1 is WSHSY and CDR2 SAAADI. Trimming cost V 1 base and J 5 bases, with 17 bases left between them. CDR3: CASSEYGGAGRETQYF. The CDR3 DNA is TGCGCCAGCAGTGAGTACGGTGGAGCGGGCCGGGAGACCCAGTACTTC.

This clonotype was seen at least ten times. V is TRBV5-8 and J is TRBJ2-7; 7 bases are a match to TRBD1. V gave up 6 bases and J gave up 0 bases; unmatched junction bases: 9. Germline CDR1 and CDR2: SGHTS and YDEGEE. The CDR3 is made up of 15 amino acids. CDR3 amino acids: CASNLLQGYSYEQYF. DNA for the CDR3: TGTGCCAGCAACCTCCTACAGGGGTACTCCTACGAGCAGTACTTC.

The CDR3 loop reads CATFEASGWYEQFF. The CDR3, as DNA: TGTGCCACCTTCGAAGCCTCAGGGTGGTATGAGCAGTTCTTC. This rearrangement joins TRBV6-2 or TRBV6-3 to TRBJ2-1; D is possibly TRBD1 (5 bases). The germline CDR1 and CDR2 sequences are MNHEY and SVGEGT. The CDR3 has 14 amino acids. The V end lost 10 bases, the J end lost 8 bases, and 21 bases lay between the germline ends.

The chain uses TRBV4-3 and TRBJ2-1; 9 bases agree with TRBD2. V gave up 4 bases and J gave up 4 bases; unmatched junction bases: 8. The germline V gene has CDR1 LGHNA and CDR2 YSLEER. This CDR3 is 16 amino acids long. CDR3 nucleotides: TGCGCCAGCAGCCCGCAGACTAGCGGAGTTTACAATGAGCAGTTCTTC. Protein product: CASSPQTSGVYNEQFF.

CDR3 DNA: TGTGCCAGCAGCAGGGACAGGAATCAGCCCCAGCATTTT. It is translated as CASSRDRNQPQHF. The V and J genes are TRBV12-3 or TRBV12-4 and TRBJ1-5; 8 bases align to TRBD1. After removal of 6 bases from V and 4 bases from J, the junction contained 2 bases not matched to a gene. There are 13 residues in the CDR3.

The genes are TRBV20-1 and TRBJ2-7; 7 bases align to TRBD2. The germline gives CDR1 DFQATT, CDR2 SNEGSKA (reference sequence). This CDR3 is built from 13 residues. The ends lost 2 bases at V and 6 bases at J; junction bases unmatched: 7. The chain's CDR3 is CSARLEGGPEQYF. As DNA, the CDR3 is TGCAGTGCTAGATTGGAGGGAGGGCCCGAGCAGTACTTC.

V usage is TRBV5-5 and J usage is TRBJ2-5, with 8 bases that match TRBD2. V lost 1 base, J lost 0 bases, and 5 bases stayed unmatched. Germline assignment: CDR1 SGHKS and CDR2 YYEKEE (reference sequence). The CDR3 runs to 16 residues. The CDR3 region has the DNA TGTGCCAGCAGCTTGTTTGGCGGGAGGAACCAAGAGACCCAGTACTTC. Protein: CASSLFGGRNQETQYF.

This clonotype was seen ten or more times. The genes are TRBV7-2 and TRBJ2-7; TRBD2 matches at 8 bases. The CDR3 has 15 amino acids. J gave up 2 bases and V 2 bases, and 5 bases lay outside the gene matches. Germline V CDR1 and CDR2: SGHTA, FQGNSA. CDR3 DNA: TGTGCCAGCAGCTTAAGGGCGGGGGGCGCCTACGAGCAGTACTTC. This gives the protein CASSLRAGGAYEQYF.

This clonotype came up many times. This chain connects TRBV15 to TRBJ2-2; TRBD2 aligns across 7 bases. This CDR3 has 17 residues. With 0 bases clipped from V and 4 bases from J, the junction kept 8 bases outside the gene matches. Germline V lookup: CDR1 LNHNV, CDR2 YYDKDF (reference sequence). CDR3 sequence reads: CATSRDLGGRFTGELFF. The CDR3 DNA is TGTGCCACCAGCAGAGATCTGGGAGGGAGATTCACCGGGGAGCTGTTTTTT.

This clonotype was counted only a few times. This rearrangement joins TRBV5-4 to TRBJ2-7; 9 bases match TRBD1. Trimming removed 4 bases from V and 4 bases from J; junction bases left unmatched: 12. This CDR3 region has 16 residues. Germline values: CDR1 SGHNT, CDR2 YYREEE (reference sequence). The CDR3 loop reads CASSRVGTGKEYEQYF. CDR3 nucleotides: TGTGCCAGCAGCCGCGTGGGGACAGGGAAGGAGTACGAGCAGTACTTC. Combining the CDR3 with reference TRBV5-4 and TRBJ2-7 gives the whole variable domain ETGVTQSPTHLIKTRGQQVTLRCSSQSGHNTVSWYQQALGQGPQFIFQYYREEENGRGNFPPRFSGLQFPNYSSELNVNALELDDSALYLCASSRVGTGKEYEQYFGPGTRLTVT.

This clonotype was observed many times. The junction shows a germline mismatch at one end, possibly a read error. The V and J genes are TRBV5-4 and TRBJ2-1; 8 bases map to TRBD2. This CDR3 has 15 amino acids. The germline V gene has CDR1 SGHNT and CDR2 YYREEE (reference sequence). As DNA, the CDR3 is TGTGCCAGCAGTTTGGTCTTAGCGGGGTACAATGAGCAGTTCTTC. Translated, it gives CASSLVLAGYNEQFF.

The CDR3 region has the DNA TGTGCCAGCAGCCCTGGCAAATCAGAGACCCAGTACTTC. It translates to CASSPGKSETQYF. The chain is built from TRBV7-3 and TRBJ2-5; D not certain. From germline, CDR1 is SGHTA and CDR2 FQGTGA. There are 13 residues in the CDR3. V gave up 5 bases and J gave up 4 bases, with 11 bases separating them.

V and J are TRBV5-1 and TRBJ1-5, with a tentative D call TRBD1 (6 bases). CDR3 size: 14 residues. Between the trimmed V and J ends, which lost 7 bases and 10 bases, there was a span of 21 bases. The germline gives CDR1 SGHRS, CDR2 YFSETQ. Here the CDR3 DNA reads TGCGCCAGCCGACGGGACATTGATAGCGAACCCCAGCATTTT. Protein product: CASRRDIDSEPQHF.